The 25 T cell receptor beta chains listed next were all sequenced from one sample in a study of blood T cell repertoires in COVID-19. Only in-frame clones appear in the TCRdb table, and some are missing; sequencing was by immunoSEQ multiplex PCR. The sample lists 250,000 or so clones; about 90% were seen once. The source material was PBMCs or T cells enriched from blood (not recorded which). These receptor sequences come from a man in his fifties or sixties who had been exposed to COVID-19.

V is TRBV3-1 (or the pseudogene TRBV3-2) and J is TRBJ2-5; TRBD2 aligns across 12 bases. The V gene's germline CDR1 is LGHDT and CDR2 YNNKEL (reference sequence). With V trimmed by 6 bases and J by 5 bases, 7 bases remained unmatched. The CDR3 is made up of 15 amino acids. CDR3 loop: CASSLGTSGWETQYF. The CDR3 DNA follows: TGTGCCAGCAGTCTCGGGACTAGCGGGTGGGAGACCCAGTACTTC.

V gene TRBV18 combines with J gene TRBJ2-2; no reliable D call. There are 12 residues in the CDR3. The V gene's germline CDR1 is KGHSH and CDR2 LQKENI. The germline V and J ends were trimmed by 3 bases and 3 bases, with 2 bases remaining between them. CDR3 region: CASSPDTGELFF. In DNA, the CDR3 is TGTGCCAGCTCACCCGACACCGGGGAGCTGTTTTTT.

The chain links TRBV23-1 to TRBJ2-7, with a tentative D call TRBD1 (6 bases). TRBV23-1 counts as an open reading frame of uncertain function. The CDR3 has 23 amino acids. V was trimmed by 0 bases and J by 9 bases, leaving 42 bases between them. This CDR3 is CASSQSEDRDPRTSHAERTWQYV. The DNA for the CDR3 is TGCGCCAGCAGTCAATCAGAGGACAGAGACCCGAGGACATCGCACGCAGAGAGGACTTGGCAGTACGTC.

The chain carries TRBV10-3 and TRBJ1-1; 8 bases line up with TRBD1. Losses at the gene ends were 10 bases for V and 1 base for J; bases not matched to a gene: 8. The germline CDR1 and CDR2 sequences are ENHRY and SYGVKD. The CDR3 length is 14 residues. The CDR3 loop is CATDGTGGNTEAFF. The CDR3 DNA reads as TGTGCCACCGACGGGACAGGAGGGAACACTGAAGCTTTCTTT.

The chain recombines TRBV5-4 with TRBJ2-7; 7 bases are shared with TRBD2. The length of the CDR3 is 15 residues. Germline V gene data show CDR1 as SGHNT and CDR2 as YYREEE (reference sequence). The junction had 10 bases not matched to a gene; V was cut back by 4 bases and J by 3 bases. CDR3 sequence (DNA): TGTGCCAGCAGCCCGGGGGGACGGGGGGACTACGAGCAGTACTTC. Residues: CASSPGGRGDYEQYF. Together with reference TRBV5-4 and TRBJ2-7, the CDR3 gives the full variable domain: ETGVTQSPTHLIKTRGQQVTLRCSSQSGHNTVSWYQQALGQGPQFIFQYYREEENGRGNFPPRFSGLQFPNYSSELNVNALELDDSALYLCASSPGGRGDYEQYFGPGTRLTVT.

This chain joins TRBV5-1 and TRBJ2-7, with 7 nucleotides matching TRBD1. V was pared by 4 bases and J by 1 base, with 2 bases of the junction left unmatched. CDR3 length: 13 residues. In germline, CDR1 is SGHRS, CDR2 YFSETQ. Here the CDR3 DNA reads TGCGCCAGCAGCATGACAGGGTCCTACGAGCAGTACTTC. This sequence encodes CASSMTGSYEQYF. Variable domain in full (rest from reference TRBV5-1 and TRBJ2-7): KAGVTQTPRYLIKTRGQQVTLSCSPISGHRSVSWYQQTPGQGLQFLFEYFSETQRNKGNFPGRFSGRQFSNSRSEMNVSTLELGDSALYLCASSMTGSYEQYFGPGTRLTVT.

The chain employs TRBV4-2 and TRBJ2-1; 14 bases agree with TRBD2. The V gene's germline CDR1 is LGHNA and CDR2 YNFKEQ. The ends lost 2 bases at V and 8 bases at J; junction bases unmatched: 8. The CDR3 totals 17 residues. This CDR3 is CASSQRYRLAGGYEQFF. The DNA of the CDR3 is TGTGCCAGCAGCCAAAGATACCGACTAGCGGGAGGGTATGAGCAGTTCTTC.

In this sample, this clone turned up once. This chain joins TRBV11-2 and TRBJ2-1, with a possible D match to TRBD2 (5 bases). The V and J ends lost 5 bases and 0 bases respectively, with 11 bases between them. The CDR3 sequence is 15 residues long. Germline V gene lookup returns CDR1 SGHAT and CDR2 FQNNGV. The CDR3 is CASSPGLDSYNEQFF. CDR3 nucleotide sequence: TGTGCCAGCAGCCCAGGACTTGACTCCTACAATGAGCAGTTCTTC.

Remarks on this clone: The identical CDR3 is also encoded by other nucleotide sequences in the sample. V and J are TRBV28 and TRBJ1-3; 7 bases align to TRBD1. The V gene's germline CDR1 is MDHEN and CDR2 SYDVKM. The CDR3 runs 14 residues. After removal of 6 bases from V and 0 bases from J, the junction contained 2 bases not matched to a gene. The CDR3 spells CASSSGGSGNTIYF. The CDR3 nucleotides are TGTGCCAGCAGCTCAGGGGGCTCTGGAAACACCATATATTTT.

The chain recombines TRBV29-1 with TRBJ2-1, with D uncertain. The V end lost 7 bases, the J end lost 0 bases, and 16 bases lay between the germline ends. Looked up from germline, CDR1 is SQVTM and CDR2 is ANQGSEA. The CDR3 contains 15 residues. CDR3 DNA: TGCAGCGCCCAGGTCCTCCTAAGCTCCTACAATGAGCAGTTCTTC. This gives the protein CSAQVLLSSYNEQFF.

The chain is built from TRBV30 and TRBJ1-2, with 8 bases lining up with TRBD1. V lost 2 bases, J lost 8 bases, and 7 bases stayed unmatched. The CDR3 loop spans 13 amino acids. CDR1 is GTSNPN and CDR2 is SVGIG in the germline V gene (reference sequence). CDR3 region: CAWSLRTGSGYTF. DNA for the CDR3: TGTGCCTGGAGTTTACGGACAGGGTCAGGCTACACCTTC. The full variable domain, with the rest looked up from reference TRBV30 and TRBJ1-2, is SQTIHQWPATLVQPVGSPLSLECTVEGTSNPNLYWYRQAAGRGLQLLFYSVGIGQISSEVPQNLSASRPQDRQFILSSKKLLLSDSGFYLCAWSLRTGSGYTFGSGTRLTVV.

The chain uses TRBV7-9 and TRBJ2-1, with TRBD2 matching over 12 bases. This CDR3 has 16 residues. Germline V lookup: CDR1 SEHNR, CDR2 FQNEAQ (reference sequence). The V and J ends lost 4 bases and 5 bases, in that order; junction bases with no gene match: 6. CDR3 in DNA: TGTGCCAGCAGCTCTAGGGGACTAGCGGGCGACAATGAGCAGTTCTTC. It encodes CASSSRGLAGDNEQFF. Looking up the rest from reference TRBV7-9 and TRBJ2-1 gives the full variable domain: DTGVSQNPRHKITKRGQNVTFRCDPISEHNRLYWYRQTLGQGPEFLTYFQNEAQLEKSRLLSDRFSAERPKGSFSTLEIQRTEQGDSAMYLCASSSRGLAGDNEQFFGPGTRLTVL.

V and J are TRBV27 and TRBJ1-3; D unresolved. In germline, CDR1 is MNHEY, CDR2 SMNVEV (reference sequence). V was cut by 1 base and J by 4 bases, with 23 bases left in between. This CDR3 has 19 residues. DNA for the CDR3: TGTGCCAGCAGTTTATTAACCCCGAGGACGGGAGCCGCGGGAAACACCATATATTTT. Translation: CASSLLTPRTGAAGNTIYF.

The chain recombines TRBV2 with TRBJ1-1; D not certain. This CDR3 comprises 12 residues. The germline V and J ends were trimmed by 7 bases and 6 bases, with 12 bases remaining between them. Germline V gene sequence: CDR1 SNHLY, CDR2 FYNNEI. The CDR3 protein is CASNRERAEAFF. For the CDR3, the DNA is TGTGCCAGCAACCGGGAAAGGGCTGAAGCTTTCTTT.

The V and J genes are TRBV10-1 and TRBJ2-2, with 8 bases identical to TRBD2. The V gene end was trimmed by 6 bases and the J gene end by 2 bases; junction bases not matched to a gene: 14. The CDR3 is 18 amino acids. CDR1 is WNHNN and CDR2 is SYGVQD in the germline V gene (reference sequence). CDR3 loop: CASRWTSPLIQNTGELFF. The DNA of the CDR3 is TGCGCCAGCAGATGGACTAGCCCCCTGATACAAAACACCGGGGAGCTGTTTTTT.

The chain is built from TRBV5-1 and TRBJ2-7; the match to TRBD1 covers 7 bases. Germline CDR1 reads SGHRS; CDR2 reads YFSETQ. Trimming cost V 7 bases and J 1 base; bases outside gene matches: 11. The CDR3 spans 15 residues. As DNA, the CDR3 is TGCGCCAGCCGCTACTCCGACAGGGAATCCTACGAGCAGTACTTC. Its protein is CASRYSDRESYEQYF.

The chain uses TRBV5-1 and TRBJ2-7; no clear D. CDR3 size: 13 residues. Trimming stripped 3 bases from V and 6 bases from J, with 13 bases between. Germline V lookup: CDR1 SGHRS, CDR2 YFSETQ. CDR3 bases: TGCGCCAGCAGCTCTCTAGGCCCTACCGAGCAGTACTTC. Its translation is CASSSLGPTEQYF.

V is TRBV5-6 and J is TRBJ1-4; no clear D. Germline V gives CDR1 SGHDT, CDR2 YYEEEE. V was cut by 0 bases and J by 6 bases, with 6 bases left in between. The CDR3 covers 13 residues. The chain's CDR3 is CASSLASYEKLFF. CDR3 in DNA: TGTGCCAGCAGCTTGGCTTCCTATGAAAAACTGTTTTTT.

The genes are TRBV4-1 and TRBJ1-1; perhaps TRBD1 as D (5 bases). V lost 3 bases and J 4 bases, leaving 18 bases between the germline ends. The CDR3 has 16 residues. CDR1 is MGHRA, CDR2 YSYEKL, per germline. CDR3 DNA sequence: TGCGCCAGCAGCCACGCGTCGGGGGGTCTGGGCACTGAAGCTTTCTTT. This gives the protein CASSHASGGLGTEAFF.

The chain carries TRBV5-1 and TRBJ1-2, with D tentatively TRBD1 (5 bases). Germline V lookup: CDR1 SGHRS, CDR2 YFSETQ. The CDR3 loop spans 13 amino acids. V dropped 3 bases and J dropped 4 bases, with 10 bases sitting between them. The CDR3 nucleotides are TGCGCCAGCAGCTCGTCTGACAGCTATGGCTACACCTTC. Protein: CASSSSDSYGYTF.

The V call is TRBV15, the J call TRBJ2-7; D is uncertain. The germline V and J ends were trimmed by 1 base and 2 bases, with 9 bases remaining between them. The CDR3 has 14 residues. Looked up from germline, CDR1 is LNHNV and CDR2 is YYDKDF (reference sequence). The CDR3 DNA reads as TGTGCCACCAGCAGAGTTGCCGGAGCCTACGAGCAGTACTTC. Translation: CATSRVAGAYEQYF. Full variable domain (remainder filled in from reference TRBV15 and TRBJ2-7): DAMVIQNPRYQVTQFGKPVTLSCSQTLNHNVMYWYQQKSSQAPKLLFHYYDKDFNNEADTPDNFQSRRPNTSFCFLDIRSPGLGDTAMYLCATSRVAGAYEQYFGPGTRLTVT.

V gene TRBV5-1 combines with J gene TRBJ2-3; D is unresolved. V was shortened by 2 bases and J by 5 bases, with 9 bases between the two germline ends. Germline CDR1 is SGHRS and CDR2 is YFSETQ. CDR3 length: 13 amino acids. The CDR3 DNA sequence: TGCGCCAGCAGCTTCGGAGAGAGAGATACGCAGTATTTT. Its translation: CASSFGERDTQYF.

The gene calls are TRBV7-9 and TRBJ2-7; D gene unclear. The CDR3 is made up of 11 amino acids. V was pared by 5 bases and J by 4 bases, with 6 bases between. The germline CDR1 and CDR2 sequences are SEHNR and FQNEAQ (reference sequence). CDR3 DNA sequence: TGTGCCAGCAGCCCCGGGTACGAGCAGTACTTC. This gives the protein CASSPGYEQYF.

The DNA for the CDR3 is TGTGCCAGCAGCCGAGGGGGGGCGGGTTCCGAAGAGACCCAGTACTTC. Translated: CASSRGGAGSEETQYF. J is TRBJ2-5 and V is TRBV4-2; the D gene is possibly TRBD2 (7 bases). Looked up from germline, CDR1 is LGHNA and CDR2 is YNFKEQ. The V gene lost 4 bases and the J gene lost 3 bases, with 18 bases spanning the gap. The CDR3 is 16 residues long.

The sample holds one count of this clone. CDR3 in amino acids: CASRGTSGYEGTQYF. The DNA of the CDR3 is TGCGCCAGCAGGGGGACTAGCGGTTACGAAGGTACGCAGTATTTT. The chain joins TRBV10-2 to TRBJ2-3; 11 bases are shared with TRBD2. J was trimmed by 8 bases and V by 6 bases; bases with no gene match: 10. CDR1 is WSHSY, CDR2 SAAADI, per germline. The CDR3 contains 15 residues.